This T cell receptor beta chain stems from a study of T cell repertoires in cytomegalovirus infection. The wider study: Through public TCR beta signatures, both CMV infection and matching HLA type were indicated.

One entry per CDR3 protein results from TCRdb running MiXCR on the reads. The sample lists fewer than 550,000 distinct CDR3 sequences, approximately 31% seen once, with roughly 13% in the top ten. J lost 0 bases, V lost 3 bases, and 2 bases had no gene match. The CDR3 is 14 residues long. The V gene's germline CDR1 is DFQATT and CDR2 SNEGSKA (reference sequence). J is TRBJ2-3 and V is TRBV20-1, with 8 bases fitting TRBD2. The sequence was collected from a human donor in good health (CMV status not recorded). Some clones in this sample may be carry-over from other donors' samples. Sequencing used PBMCs. In DNA form, the CDR3 reads TGCAGTGCTAGGATAGCGGGGAGCACAGATACGCAGTATTTT. Protein product: CSARIAGSTDTQYF.